These 18 T cell receptor beta chains originate from one sample sequenced in a study of blood T cells in healthy people across ages. Combining a sample-barcoded 5' primer with a J-beta primer mix, a second PCR ran for roughly 7 to 12 cycles. TCRdb itself ran the 5' RACE reads through MiXCR, one entry per CDR3 protein. The sample gives fewer than 2,000,000 distinct CDR3 sequences, around 36% of which show up once; roughly 10% is in the top ten. The sample comprised blood. The origin of the receptors is a woman aged 30 to 39 in good health.

This clonotype showed up just a few times. This sequence joins TRBV27 and TRBJ1-2; a possible D gene is TRBD1 (6 bases). The CDR3 is made up of 16 amino acids. V lost 4 bases and J 3 bases, leaving 18 bases between the germline ends. Germline V gene lookup returns CDR1 MNHEY and CDR2 SMNVEV (reference sequence). The CDR3 bases are TGTGCCAGCAGTTCCATCGGGGGGGGCGCGGACTATGGCTACACCTTC. Translating gives CASSSIGGGADYGYTF.

This chain uses TRBV12-3 or TRBV12-4 with TRBJ2-5, with TRBD2 identical over 8 bases. V shed 1 base, J shed 5 bases, and the junction held 6 bases outside the gene matches. The CDR3 has 15 residues. The CDR3 protein is CASSLDREGRETQYF. The CDR3 nucleotides read TGTGCCAGCAGTTTAGACCGGGAGGGCCGGGAGACCCAGTACTTC.

In regard to this clonotype: Germline is not matched at one junction end, which may reflect a read error. The chain is built from TRBV7-9 and TRBJ1-4; D is unclear. The CDR3 covers 12 residues. Germline V gene lookup returns CDR1 SEHNR and CDR2 FQNEAQ (reference sequence). Here the CDR3 reads CPSSSGVEKLFF. In DNA, the CDR3 is TGTCCCAGCAGCTCCGGGGTTGAAAAACTGTTTTTT. The full variable domain, with the rest looked up from reference TRBV7-9 and TRBJ1-4, is DTGVSQNPRHKITKRGQNVTFRCDPISEHNRLYWYRQTLGQGPEFLTYFQNEAQLEKSRLLSDRFSAERPKGSFSTLEIQRTEQGDSAMYLCPSSSGVEKLFFGSGTQLSVL.

As DNA, the CDR3 is TGCGCCAGCATCCCCGGACAGGTGGGGAATGAGCAGTTCTTC. This encodes CASIPGQVGNEQFF. The chain recombines TRBV5-1 with TRBJ2-1; 7 bases are shared with TRBD1. J lost 7 bases, V lost 6 bases, and 10 bases had no gene match. The CDR3 contains 14 residues. The germline V gene has CDR1 SGHRS and CDR2 YFSETQ.

CDR3 residues: CASSLRPSNSPLHF. The CDR3, as DNA: TGTGCCAGCAGCTTAAGGCCCTCCAATTCACCCCTCCACTTT. The chain recombines TRBV7-9 with TRBJ1-6; D remains unclear. Germline values: CDR1 SEHNR, CDR2 FQNEAQ (reference sequence). This CDR3 region has 14 residues. V lost 2 bases to trimming and J lost 7 bases, with 9 bases between them.

This clonotype was detected a few times. The CDR3 sequence: CASSRGHDTYEQYF. For the CDR3, the DNA is TGTGCCAGCAGTCGAGGACACGATACCTACGAGCAGTACTTC. The rearrangement links TRBV6-5 to TRBJ2-7; D is perhaps TRBD1 (5 bases). From germline, CDR1 is MNHEY and CDR2 SVGAGI. V gave up 5 bases and J gave up 2 bases, with 13 bases separating them. The CDR3 extends over 14 amino acids.

The rearrangement links TRBV10-3 to TRBJ2-7; no firm D call. The CDR3 extends over 12 amino acids. V was clipped by 0 bases and J by 6 bases, with 6 bases between them. Per germline, CDR1 ENHRY and CDR2 SYGVKD. This CDR3 reads CAISESALEQYF. The CDR3 DNA reads TGTGCCATCAGTGAGTCGGCCCTCGAGCAGTACTTC.

The CDR3, as DNA: TGTGCCAGCAGTTACCCGACCGGGACAAGGGGCTACGAGCAGTACTTC. Residues: CASSYPTGTRGYEQYF. The V gene is TRBV6-6, the J gene TRBJ2-7; possible D gene TRBD1, 6 bases. Germline V gene sequence: CDR1 MNHNY, CDR2 SVGAGI (reference sequence). The CDR3 extends over 16 amino acids. V lost 2 bases and J lost 3, with 17 bases in between.

There are a few counts of this clonotype. This rearrangement joins TRBV2 to TRBJ2-7; 10 positions agree with TRBD1. Trimming cost V 6 bases and J 6 bases; bases outside gene matches: 5. The CDR3 runs 13 residues. Germline loops: CDR1 SNHLY, CDR2 FYNNEI. Here the CDR3 DNA reads TGTGCCAGCAGGGGGACAGGGGAAATCGAGCAGTACTTC. Translated, it gives CASRGTGEIEQYF.

The V gene is TRBV5-1, the J gene TRBJ2-3; no reliable D call. The CDR3 is 12 residues long. The V end was cut by 6 bases, the J end by 2 bases, with 7 bases between. The germline V gene has CDR1 SGHRS and CDR2 YFSETQ. The CDR3 DNA reads as TGCGCCAGCACCGGTAACACAGATACGCAGTATTTT. Its protein product is CASTGNTDTQYF. Full variable domain (missing parts from reference TRBV5-1 and TRBJ2-3): KAGVTQTPRYLIKTRGQQVTLSCSPISGHRSVSWYQQTPGQGLQFLFEYFSETQRNKGNFPGRFSGRQFSNSRSEMNVSTLELGDSALYLCASTGNTDTQYFGPGTRLTVL.

This clonotype has only a few counts. The chain recombines TRBV7-9 with TRBJ2-7; D might be TRBD2 (6 bases). Germline CDR1 reads SEHNR; CDR2 reads FQNEAQ (reference sequence). CDR3 length: 14 amino acids. Trimming pared 6 bases from V and 0 bases from J, leaving 12 bases between. CDR3 sequence reads: CASSAGTHSYEQYF. The CDR3 DNA sequence: TGTGCCAGCAGTGCCGGGACTCACTCCTACGAGCAGTACTTC. The variable domain in full, completed from reference TRBV7-9 and TRBJ2-7, reads DTGVSQNPRHKITKRGQNVTFRCDPISEHNRLYWYRQTLGQGPEFLTYFQNEAQLEKSRLLSDRFSAERPKGSFSTLEIQRTEQGDSAMYLCASSAGTHSYEQYFGPGTRLTVT.

This clonotype was seen at least ten times. This chain links TRBV7-9 with TRBJ2-7, with D perhaps TRBD2 (5 bases). The CDR3 is 13 residues long. Germline CDR1 and CDR2: SEHNR and FQNEAQ (reference sequence). V lost 6 bases and J 3 bases, leaving 12 bases between the germline ends. CDR3: CASRSGGGYEQYF. The DNA for the CDR3 is TGTGCCAGCAGATCAGGAGGTGGCTACGAGCAGTACTTC.

The chain recombines TRBV6-2 or TRBV6-3 with TRBJ2-1, with 7 bases aligning to TRBD1. This CDR3 has 15 amino acids. CDR1 and CDR2 (germline): MNHEY, SVGEGT. V lost 6 bases to trimming and J lost 0 bases; unmatched junction nucleotides: 5. The CDR3 DNA reads as TGTGCCAGCAGATCGGACAGGAGCTCCTACAATGAGCAGTTCTTC. Translated, it gives CASRSDRSSYNEQFF.

This chain links TRBV27 with TRBJ1-1; D might be TRBD1 (6 bases). The V gene lost 6 bases and the J gene lost 5 bases, with 16 bases spanning the gap. Germline V gene data show CDR1 as MNHEY and CDR2 as SMNVEV (reference sequence). The CDR3 sequence is 14 residues long. The CDR3 loop reads CASSGGRQQTEAFF. Here the CDR3 DNA reads TGTGCCAGCAGCGGGGGCCGACAGCAGACTGAAGCTTTCTTT.

This clonotype was counted between two and nine times. The V and J genes are TRBV10-3 and TRBJ1-1, with D perhaps TRBD1 (5 bases). This CDR3 is 13 amino acids long. Between the trimmed V and J ends, which lost 9 bases and 0 bases, there was a span of 11 bases. Per germline, CDR1 ENHRY and CDR2 SYGVKD. The CDR3, as DNA: TGTGCCATAACCGGGACTTTGAACACTGAAGCTTTCTTT. Translated, it gives CAITGTLNTEAFF.

This clonotype was counted many times. The chain is built from TRBV7-6 and TRBJ2-7; D gene unclear. Germline-derived CDR1 and CDR2 are SGHVS and FNYEAQ. The V gene lost 0 bases and the J gene lost 2 bases, with 5 bases spanning the gap. CDR3 length: 13 residues. The CDR3, as DNA: TGTGCCAGCAGCTTAGCCAGGACCTACGAGCAGTACTTC. Its translation is CASSLARTYEQYF.

This clonotype was counted ten times or more. J is TRBJ2-7 and V is TRBV4-1; a possible D gene is TRBD2 (5 bases). This CDR3 has 15 residues. Trimming took 1 base from V and 2 from J, leaving 12 bases between them. Germline V gene lookup returns CDR1 MGHRA and CDR2 YSYEKL. The CDR3 loop is CASSQAGRGTYEQYF. The CDR3 bases are TGCGCCAGCAGCCAAGCCGGACGGGGAACCTACGAGCAGTACTTC.

This clonotype turned up a few times. The rearrangement uses TRBV7-6 and TRBJ2-7; 12 bases are shared with TRBD2. The junction had 6 bases not matched to a gene; V was cut back by 5 bases and J by 4 bases. The CDR3 consists of 15 residues. The V gene's germline CDR1 is SGHVS and CDR2 FNYEAQ. Written as DNA, the CDR3 is TGTGCCAGCAGCCCCTCTAGCGGGAGGGAATACGAGCAGTACTTC. Its protein is CASSPSSGREYEQYF.